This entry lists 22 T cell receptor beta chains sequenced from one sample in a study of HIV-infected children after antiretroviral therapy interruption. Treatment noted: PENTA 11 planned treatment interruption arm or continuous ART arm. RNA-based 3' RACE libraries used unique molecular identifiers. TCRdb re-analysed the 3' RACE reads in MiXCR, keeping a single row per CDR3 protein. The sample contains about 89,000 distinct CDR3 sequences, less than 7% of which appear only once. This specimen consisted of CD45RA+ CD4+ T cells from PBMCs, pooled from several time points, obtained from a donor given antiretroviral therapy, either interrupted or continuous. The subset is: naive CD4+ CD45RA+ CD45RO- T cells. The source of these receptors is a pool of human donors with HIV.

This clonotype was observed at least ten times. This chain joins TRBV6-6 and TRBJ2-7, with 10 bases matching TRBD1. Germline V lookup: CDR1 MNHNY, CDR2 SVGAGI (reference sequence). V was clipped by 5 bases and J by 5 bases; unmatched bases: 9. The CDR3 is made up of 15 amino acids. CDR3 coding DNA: TGTGCCAGCAGTCGGAGACAGGGGGCTGCCCACGAGCAGTACTTC. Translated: CASSRRQGAAHEQYF.

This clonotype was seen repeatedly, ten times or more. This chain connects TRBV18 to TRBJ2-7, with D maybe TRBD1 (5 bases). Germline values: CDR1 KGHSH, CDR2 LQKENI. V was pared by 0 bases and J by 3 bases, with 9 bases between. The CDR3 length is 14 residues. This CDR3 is CASSPPSGYYEQYF. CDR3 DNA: TGTGCCAGCTCACCACCGTCAGGGTACTACGAGCAGTACTTC.

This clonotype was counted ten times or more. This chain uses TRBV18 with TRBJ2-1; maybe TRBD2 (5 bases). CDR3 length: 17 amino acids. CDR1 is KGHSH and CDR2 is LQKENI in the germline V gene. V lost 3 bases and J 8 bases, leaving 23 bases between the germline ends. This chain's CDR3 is CASSPFAGSNPGDEQFF. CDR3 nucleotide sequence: TGTGCCAGCTCACCTTTTGCGGGTTCTAACCCGGGCGATGAGCAGTTCTTC.

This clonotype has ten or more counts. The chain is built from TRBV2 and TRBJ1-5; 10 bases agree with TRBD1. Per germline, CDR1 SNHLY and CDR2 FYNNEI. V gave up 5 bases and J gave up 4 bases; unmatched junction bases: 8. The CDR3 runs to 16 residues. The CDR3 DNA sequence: TGTGCCAGCAGTCCCCGGACAGGGGGAGGGAATCAGCCCCAGCATTTT. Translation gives CASSPRTGGGNQPQHF.

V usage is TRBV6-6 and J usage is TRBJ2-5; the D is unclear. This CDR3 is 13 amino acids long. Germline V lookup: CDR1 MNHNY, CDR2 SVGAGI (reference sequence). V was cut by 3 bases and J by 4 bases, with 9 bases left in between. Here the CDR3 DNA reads TGTGCCAGCAGTTATCGGACCGGAGAGACCCAGTACTTC. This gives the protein CASSYRTGETQYF.

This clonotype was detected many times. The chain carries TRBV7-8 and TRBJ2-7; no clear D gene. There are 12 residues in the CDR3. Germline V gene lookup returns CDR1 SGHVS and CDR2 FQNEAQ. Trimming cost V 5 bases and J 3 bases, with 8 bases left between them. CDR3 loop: CASSPPGYEQYF. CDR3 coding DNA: TGTGCCAGCAGCCCCCCCGGCTACGAGCAGTACTTC.

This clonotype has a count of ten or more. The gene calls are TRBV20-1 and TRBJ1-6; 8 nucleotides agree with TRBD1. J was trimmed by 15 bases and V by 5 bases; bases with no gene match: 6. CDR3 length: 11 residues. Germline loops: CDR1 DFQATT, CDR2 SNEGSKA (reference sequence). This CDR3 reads CSARKQGDLHF. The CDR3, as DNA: TGCAGTGCTCGGAAACAGGGGGACCTCCACTTT.

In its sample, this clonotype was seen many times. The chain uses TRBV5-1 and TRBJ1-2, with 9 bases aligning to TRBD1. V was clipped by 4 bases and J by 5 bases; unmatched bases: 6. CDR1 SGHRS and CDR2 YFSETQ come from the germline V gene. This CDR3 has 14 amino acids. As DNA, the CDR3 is TGCGCCAGCAGCCTGACAGGGGGGGTGTATGGCTACACCTTC. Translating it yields CASSLTGGVYGYTF.

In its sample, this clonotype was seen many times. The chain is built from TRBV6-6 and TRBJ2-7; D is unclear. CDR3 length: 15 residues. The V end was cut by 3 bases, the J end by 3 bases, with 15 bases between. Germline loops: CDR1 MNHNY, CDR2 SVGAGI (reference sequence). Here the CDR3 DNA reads TGTGCCAGCAGTTATCTAACATCCCGAAACTACGAGCAGTACTTC. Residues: CASSYLTSRNYEQYF.

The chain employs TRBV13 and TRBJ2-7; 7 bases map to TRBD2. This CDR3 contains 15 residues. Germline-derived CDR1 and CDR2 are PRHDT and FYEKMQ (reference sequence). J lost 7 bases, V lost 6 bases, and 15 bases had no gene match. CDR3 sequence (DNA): TGTGCCAGCAGAACCACAGCGGGGATGCTTGGGGAGCAGTACTTC. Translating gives CASRTTAGMLGEQYF.

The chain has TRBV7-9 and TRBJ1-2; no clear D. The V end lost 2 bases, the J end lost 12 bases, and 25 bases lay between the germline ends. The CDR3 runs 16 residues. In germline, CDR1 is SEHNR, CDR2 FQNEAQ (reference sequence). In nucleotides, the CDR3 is TGTGCCAGCAGCTTAAGTTCTGGTACCCGAACCCCCGGGGACACCTTC. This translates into CASSLSSGTRTPGDTF.

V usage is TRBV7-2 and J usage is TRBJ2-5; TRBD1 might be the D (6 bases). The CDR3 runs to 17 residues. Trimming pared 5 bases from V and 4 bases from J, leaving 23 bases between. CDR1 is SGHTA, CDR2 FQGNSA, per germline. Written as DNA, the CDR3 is TGTGCCAGCAGCGTTAACGAGGTGGGGGCCCTTCGAGAGACCCAGTACTTC. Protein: CASSVNEVGALRETQYF.

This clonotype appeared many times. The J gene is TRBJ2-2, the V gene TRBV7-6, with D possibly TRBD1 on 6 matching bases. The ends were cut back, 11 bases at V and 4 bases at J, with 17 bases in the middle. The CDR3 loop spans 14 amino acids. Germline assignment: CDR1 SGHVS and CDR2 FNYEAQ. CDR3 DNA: TGTGCCTGCCGGAACACAGGGTTCACCGGGGAGCTGTTTTTT. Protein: CACRNTGFTGELFF. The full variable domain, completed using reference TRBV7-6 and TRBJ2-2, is GAGVSQSPRYKVTKRGQDVALRCDPISGHVSLYWYRQALGQGPEFLTYFNYEAQQDKSGLPNDRFSAERPEGSISTLTIQRTEQRDSAMYRCACRNTGFTGELFFGEGSRLTVL.

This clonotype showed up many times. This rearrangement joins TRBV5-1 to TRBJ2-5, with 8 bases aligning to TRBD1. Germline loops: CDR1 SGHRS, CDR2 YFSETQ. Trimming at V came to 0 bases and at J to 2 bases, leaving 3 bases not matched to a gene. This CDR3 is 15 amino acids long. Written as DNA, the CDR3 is TGCGCCAGCAGCTTGGGACAGGGGCAGCAAGAGACCCAGTACTTC. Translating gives CASSLGQGQQETQYF.

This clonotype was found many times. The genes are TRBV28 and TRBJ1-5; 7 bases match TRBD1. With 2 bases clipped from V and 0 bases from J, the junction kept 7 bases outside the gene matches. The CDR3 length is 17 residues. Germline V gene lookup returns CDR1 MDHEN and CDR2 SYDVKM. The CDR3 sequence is CASSLRTGFGSNQPQHF. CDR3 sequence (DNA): TGTGCCAGCAGTTTAAGGACAGGCTTCGGTAGCAATCAGCCCCAGCATTTT.

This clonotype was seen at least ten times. The CDR3 region is CASSEGLLGPYEQYF. The DNA of the CDR3 is TGTGCCAGCAGTGAAGGTTTACTCGGGCCCTACGAGCAGTACTTC. The chain is built from TRBV2 and TRBJ2-7, with D uncertain. The CDR3 has 15 amino acids. Germline loops: CDR1 SNHLY, CDR2 FYNNEI. V shed 1 base and J shed 2 bases, with 12 bases lying between them.

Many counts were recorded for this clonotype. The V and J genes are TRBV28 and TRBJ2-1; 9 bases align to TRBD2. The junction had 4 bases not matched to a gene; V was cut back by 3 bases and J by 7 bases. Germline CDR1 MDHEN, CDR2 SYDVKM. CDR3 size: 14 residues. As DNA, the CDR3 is TGTGCCAGCAGTTTGGGACTAGCTGCAAATGAGCAGTTCTTC. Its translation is CASSLGLAANEQFF.

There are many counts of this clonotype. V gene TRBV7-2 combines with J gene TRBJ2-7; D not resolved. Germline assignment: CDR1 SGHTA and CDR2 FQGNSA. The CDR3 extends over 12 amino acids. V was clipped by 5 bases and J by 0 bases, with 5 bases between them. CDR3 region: CASSLSSYEQYF. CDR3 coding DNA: TGTGCCAGCAGCCTATCCTCCTACGAGCAGTACTTC.

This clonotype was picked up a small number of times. The DNA of the CDR3 is TGTGCCAGCAGTTACTCTAGGGCAGGACGCACAGATACGCAGTATTTT. Translating gives CASSYSRAGRTDTQYF. J is TRBJ2-3 and V is TRBV6-2 or TRBV6-3, with D hard to call. The CDR3 sequence is 16 residues long. Germline V gene lookup returns CDR1 MNHEY and CDR2 SVGEGT. Trimming left V 0 bases short and J 1 base short, with 11 bases between.

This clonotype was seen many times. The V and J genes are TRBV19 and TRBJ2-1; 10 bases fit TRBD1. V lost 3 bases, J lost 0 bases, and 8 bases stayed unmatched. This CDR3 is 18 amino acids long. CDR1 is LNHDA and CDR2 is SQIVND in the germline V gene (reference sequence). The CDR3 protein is CASSMRGQGIGSYNEQFF. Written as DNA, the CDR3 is TGTGCCAGTAGTATGAGGGGACAGGGGATAGGCTCCTACAATGAGCAGTTCTTC.

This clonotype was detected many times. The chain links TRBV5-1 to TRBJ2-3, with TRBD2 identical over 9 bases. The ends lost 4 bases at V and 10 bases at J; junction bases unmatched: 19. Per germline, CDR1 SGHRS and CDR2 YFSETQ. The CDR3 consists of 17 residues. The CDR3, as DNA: TGCGCCAGCAGCCTGGCGGTATTGGGGCTAGCGGGAATATCGCAGTATTTT. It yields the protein CASSLAVLGLAGISQYF.

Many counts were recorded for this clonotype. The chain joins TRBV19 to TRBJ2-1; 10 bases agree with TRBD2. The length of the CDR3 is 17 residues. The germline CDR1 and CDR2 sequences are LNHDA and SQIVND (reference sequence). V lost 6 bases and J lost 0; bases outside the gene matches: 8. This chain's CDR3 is CASRGRAGGSSYNEQFF. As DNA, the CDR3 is TGTGCCAGTAGGGGAAGAGCGGGGGGGAGCTCCTACAATGAGCAGTTCTTC.